This is a list of T cell receptor beta chains from one sample in a study of T cell responses to AZD1222 COVID-19 vaccine. Using immunoSEQ multiplex PCR, the repertoire was profiled, and TCRdb retains in-frame clones only, with some absent. This sample has about 21,000 clones, with 84% found just once. Here the sequenced sample was peripheral blood, taken 28 days after the second AZD1222 dose. Receptors originate from an adult who received the AZD1222 COVID-19 vaccine. Each CDR3 is given with its conserved first and last residue. A D gene is named only where the DNA matches it firmly. Size values are once, few and many counts, or a class for expanded clones, and some rows have none.

J gene,clone size,D gene,V gene,CDR3 DNA,CDR3 protein
TRBJ2-7,-,-,TRBV29-1,TGCAGCGTTGATCTGGGCTACGAGCAGTACTTC,CSVDLGYEQYF
TRBJ2-2,-,-,TRBV5-6,TGTGCCAGCAGCTTAAGATCTTATGGGGCGACCGGGGAGCTGTTTTTT,CASSLRSYGATGELFF
TRBJ2-7,-,-,TRBV12-3/TRBV12-4,TGTGCCAGCAGAAGCAGGGTTTCCGAGCAGTACTTC,CASRSRVSEQYF
TRBJ2-7,-,-,TRBV2,TGTGCCAGCAGTGACGGCGGAGGGGGCTCCTACGAGCAGTACTTC,CASSDGGGGSYEQYF
TRBJ1-1,-,-,TRBV6-6,TGTGCCAGCAGTGGCCCAAACACTGAAGCTTTCTTT,CASSGPNTEAFF
TRBJ1-2,-,TRBD1,TRBV4-1,TGCGCCAGCAGCCAACCGACAGGGGCCTATGGCTACACCTTC,CASSQPTGAYGYTF
TRBJ1-4,-,TRBD1,TRBV28,TGTGCCAGCACTACAGGGGGCTTAACTAATGAAAAACTGTTTTTT,CASTTGGLTNEKLFF
TRBJ2-1,-,TRBD2,TRBV7-8,TGTGCCAGCAGCTTGACTAGCGGGATGGGGAATGAGCAGTTCTTC,CASSLTSGMGNEQFF
TRBJ2-7,once,TRBD2,TRBV11-3,TGTGCCAGCAGCTTATCTGGGACTAGTCGCCACGAGCAGTACTTC,CASSLSGTSRHEQYF
TRBJ2-7,-,TRBD1,TRBV5-1,TGCGCCAGCAGCTTCTGGGACAGGGGAGCTTACGAGCAGTACTTC,CASSFWDRGAYEQYF
TRBJ2-7,once,TRBD1,TRBV5-8,TGTGCCAGCAGCTGGGTTGGTTATGGGACAGGGAACACCTACGAGCAGTACTTC,CASSWVGYGTGNTYEQYF
TRBJ1-2,-,-,TRBV11-2,TGTGCCAGCAGCCTAAACCCTAGGGCCCTGGGGGTGGACTATGGCTACACCTTC,CASSLNPRALGVDYGYTF
TRBJ2-3,-,TRBD1,TRBV9,TGTGCCAGCAGCTCTAGTGGGGACAGTAGCACAGATACGCAGTATTTT,CASSSSGDSSTDTQYF
TRBJ2-5,-,TRBD1,TRBV15,TGTGCCACCAGCAGAGACAGGGGGTCCGAGACCCAGTACTTC,CATSRDRGSETQYF
TRBJ1-1,few,-,TRBV30,TGTGCCTGGACACTTATGGTGGAGGCTGAAGCTTTCTTT,CAWTLMVEAEAFF
TRBJ1-1,-,-,TRBV6-2/TRBV6-3,TGTGCCAGCAGTTGGGGAACGACAACTGAAGCTTTCTTT,CASSWGTTTEAFF
TRBJ2-2,once,-,TRBV29-1,TGCAGCGTTGAAAACGGGGTCCGCACCGGGGAGCTGTTTTTT,CSVENGVRTGELFF
TRBJ2-5,-,-,TRBV25-1,TGTGCCAGCAGTGAAGCTCAGCCTCGGGAGACCCAGTACTTC,CASSEAQPRETQYF
TRBJ2-1,-,TRBD2,TRBV4-2,TGTGCCAGCAGCCCGCGGGATGGTGCGGTCGGGACTAGCGGGAGAGGTTCCTACAATGAGCAGTTCTTC,CASSPRDGAVGTSGRGSYNEQFF
TRBJ1-1,-,-,TRBV24-1,TGTGCCAACAACCTTCAGGGCCCCATGAACACTGAAGCTTTCTTT,CANNLQGPMNTEAFF
TRBJ1-4,-,-,TRBV28,TGTGCCACCGCGGGGGCGGGATATGAAAAACTGTTTTTT,CATAGAGYEKLFF
TRBJ1-1,-,TRBD1,TRBV5-4,TGTGCCAGCAGCTTTTGGACAGGGGAGCGGACTGAAGCTTTCTTT,CASSFWTGERTEAFF
TRBJ1-1,once,-,TRBV28,TGTGCCAGCCGCCGGAGGTTGAACACTGAAGCTTTCTTT,CASRRRLNTEAFF
TRBJ1-5,-,TRBD1,TRBV19,TGTGCCAGTAGTAGGGACAGGAATCCCAATCAGCCCCAGCATTTT,CASSRDRNPNQPQHF
TRBJ1-6,-,-,TRBV7-2,TGTGCCAGCAGCTTAGTTCGGGGCGGGAATTCACCCCTCCACTTT,CASSLVRGGNSPLHF
TRBJ2-7,once,-,TRBV2,TGTGCCAGCGGAACGGGGCAGCCAAGCAGTAGCTCCTACGAGCAGTACTTC,CASGTGQPSSSSYEQYF
TRBJ2-5,-,-,TRBV7-9,TGTGCCAGCAGTACATCCAGGTCACGGGAGCGAGAGACCCAGTACTTC,CASSTSRSRERETQYF
TRBJ2-1,once,TRBD2,TRBV3-1/TRBV3-2,TGTGCCAGCAGCCAAGAGACTAGCGGGAGACTCGGTGAGCAGTTCTTC,CASSQETSGRLGEQFF
TRBJ1-2,-,TRBD1,TRBV6-5,TGTGCCAGCAGTCCAAAAGGGACAGCTAACTATGGCTACACCTTC,CASSPKGTANYGYTF
TRBJ2-3,-,-,TRBV6-5,TGTGCCAGCAGGCGGGAAGCCACTGATACGCAGTATTTT,CASRREATDTQYF
TRBJ2-3,-,-,TRBV11-3,TGTGCCAGCAGCCCCGGGGGCGAAAAGTCGGGGGTGACGCAGTATTTT,CASSPGGEKSGVTQYF
TRBJ2-5,-,TRBD2,TRBV6-5,TGTGCCAGCAGTTACTCGACTAGCGGGAACCAAGAGACCCAGTACTTC,CASSYSTSGNQETQYF
TRBJ1-1,few,-,TRBV29-1,TGCAGCGTTGAGGACAGTGGGGGAATCGCTGAAGCTTTCTTT,CSVEDSGGIAEAFF
TRBJ2-1,-,-,TRBV5-1,TGCGCCAGCAGCCCGATCGGGAGTCCCTACAATGAGCAGTTCTTC,CASSPIGSPYNEQFF
TRBJ2-7,-,-,TRBV6-5,TGTGCCAGCAGTTCGGCCCTTCGAGTCGAGCAGTACTTC,CASSSALRVEQYF
TRBJ2-1,-,TRBD2,TRBV3-1/TRBV3-2,TGTGCCTGTAAGCGGGAGGAGGGTAATGAGCAGTTCTTC,CACKREEGNEQFF
TRBJ2-2,-,-,TRBV7-3,TGTGCCAGCAGCCCAGACTCGAACACCGGGGAGCTGTTTTTT,CASSPDSNTGELFF
TRBJ1-5,-,TRBD1,TRBV27,TGTGCCAGCAGTCCTCTTGACAGGGGTGCCAATCAGCCCCAGCATTTT,CASSPLDRGANQPQHF
TRBJ1-3,-,-,TRBV4-1,TGCGCCAGCAGCCAAGACAGGACTGGAAACACCATATATTTT,CASSQDRTGNTIYF
TRBJ2-1,-,-,TRBV11-2,TGTGCCAGCAGCCCCCGGAGGTGGGGCGGGAAAATCTACAATGAGCAGTTCTTC,CASSPRRWGGKIYNEQFF
TRBJ2-7,-,-,TRBV19,TGTGCCAGTAGTCCGCATAGGGCCTTGGGGGGCGAGCAGTACTTC,CASSPHRALGGEQYF
TRBJ2-3,-,-,TRBV4-3,TGCGCCAGCAGCCAAGATCAGGCGGGGAACGCAGATACGCAGTATTTT,CASSQDQAGNADTQYF
TRBJ1-5,-,-,TRBV27,TGTGCCAGCACTAGCGGAGAACAGCCCCAGCATTTT,CASTSGEQPQHF
TRBJ2-3,-,-,TRBV6-5,TGTGCCAGCAGTTACTCCCGGGACACGCAGTATTTT,CASSYSRDTQYF